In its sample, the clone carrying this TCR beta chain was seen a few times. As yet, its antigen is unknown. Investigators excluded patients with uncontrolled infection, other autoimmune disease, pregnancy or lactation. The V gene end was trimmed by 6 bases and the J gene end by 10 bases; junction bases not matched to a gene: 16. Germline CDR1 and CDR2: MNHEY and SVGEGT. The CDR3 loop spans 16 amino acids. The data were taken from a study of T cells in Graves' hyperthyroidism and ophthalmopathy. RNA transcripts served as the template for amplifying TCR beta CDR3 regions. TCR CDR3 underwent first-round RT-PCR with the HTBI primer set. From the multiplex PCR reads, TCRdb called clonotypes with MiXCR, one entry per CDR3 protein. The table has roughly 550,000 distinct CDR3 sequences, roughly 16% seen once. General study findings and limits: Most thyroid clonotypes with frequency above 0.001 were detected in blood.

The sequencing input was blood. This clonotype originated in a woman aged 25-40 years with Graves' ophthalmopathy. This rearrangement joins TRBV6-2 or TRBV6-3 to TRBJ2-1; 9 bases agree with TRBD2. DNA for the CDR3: TGTGCCAGCAGCCTACTGGGACTAGCTGGTAGAGAGGAGCAGTTCTTC. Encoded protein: CASSLLGLAGREEQFF.